In this sample, the clone carrying this T cell receptor beta chain turned up a few times. Its antigen is as yet unknown. Using a J-beta primer mix together with a sample-barcoded 5' primer, a second PCR was run for roughly 6 to 11 cycles. TCRdb processed the 5' RACE reads anew with MiXCR; each CDR3 protein has one entry. Here the sample spans about 970,000 distinct CDR3 sequences, about 51% being singletons. This sample is drawn from a study of blood T cells in healthy people across ages. CDR3 length equals 11 residues. The germline V gene has CDR1 SQVTM and CDR2 ANQGSEA. Trimming took 8 bases from V and 5 from J, leaving 11 bases between them. Whole-study results and caveats: Shifts in expanded clonotypes may have been confounded by donor CMV status, which was unknown.

Specimen: blood. V and J are TRBV29-1 and TRBJ2-3; no definite D call. The sequence derives from a woman aged 60 to 75 in good health. In nucleotides, the CDR3 is TGCAGCCCGAAGATCCGAGATACGCAGTATTTT. Translated, it gives CSPKIRDTQYF.